This note documents a single TCR beta chain sequence. The antigen is not known. A read error may account for a junction end that differs from germline. PCR was performed a second time for roughly 6 to 12 cycles using a sample-barcoded 5' primer and a J-beta primer mix. Sequencing of every sample gave 2.5 million or more CDR3-containing paired-end reads. One entry per CDR3 protein results from TCRdb running MiXCR on the 5' RACE reads. The sample records around 710,000 distinct CDR3 sequences, approximately 43% being singletons. The CDR3 totals 15 residues. CDR1 is MNHEY and CDR2 is SMNVEV in the germline V gene (reference sequence). This entry comes from a study of blood T cells in healthy people across ages. General study points: Per million T cells, TCR beta diversity dropped roughly linearly as age increased.

In each sample, at least 6 million PBMCs were isolated. Extraction yielded at least 5 micrograms of total RNA per sample. Sequenced input: blood. The TCR was taken from a woman aged 55 to 70 in good health. The chain uses TRBV27 and TRBJ2-3; 9 nucleotides agree with TRBD2. DNA for the CDR3: TGTACCAGCAGTTTAGAACTAGCGGGCACAGATGCGCAGTATTTT. Encoded protein: CTSSLELAGTDAQYF.